This T cell receptor (beta chain) was identified during a study of blood T cell repertoires in COVID-19. Profiled with immunoSEQ multiplex PCR; TCRdb holds only in-frame clones, not every one. The sample yields about 250,000 clones, approximately 83% seen once. Germline V gene data show CDR1 as MNHEY and CDR2 as SMNVEV (reference sequence). Deletions cut 5 bases from V and 9 bases from J, with 14 bases between. There are 14 residues in the CDR3. The chain has TRBV27 and TRBJ1-6; the D is unclear. Sequenced: peripheral blood. The TCR sequence derives from a man aged 40-55 years with acute or convalescent COVID-19. The CDR3, as DNA: TGTGCCAGCAGTCACCCAGAAAGGAGTTCACCCCTCCACTTT. This translates into CASSHPERSSPLHF.